Listed here is a single TCR beta chain. From germline, CDR1 is SNHLY and CDR2 FYNNEI. The length of the CDR3 is 15 residues. V lost 7 bases to trimming and J lost 0 bases, with 14 bases between them. The entry originates in a study of T cell clonotyping in hematopoietic cell transplantation. The time point here: recipient sample about 28 days before transplant, after cytoreduction. Produced via immunoSEQ multiplex PCR; TCRdb's table is partial and in-frame only. The repertoire includes approximately 39,000 clones, 85% to 95% of them detected once, and around 1.5% sits in the top ten. Material: peripheral blood mononuclear cells, obtained before stem cell transplant. This rearrangement joins TRBV2 to TRBJ2-3, with D perhaps TRBD2 (5 bases). The source of this sequence is a man aged 35 to 55 with chronic myeloid leukemia. Some clones in this sample may be carry-over from other donors' samples. The CDR3 DNA follows: TGTGCCAGCACTGCCACTAGAACTAGCACAGATACGCAGTATTTT. This translates into CASTATRTSTDTQYF. Together with reference TRBV2 and TRBJ2-3, the CDR3 gives the full variable domain: EPEVTQTPSHQVTQMGQEVILRCVPISNHLYFYWYRQILGQKVEFLVSFYNNEISEKSEIFDDQFSVERPDGSNFTLKIRSTKLEDSAMYFCASTATRTSTDTQYFGPGTRLTVL.